This T cell receptor beta chain emerged from a study of control samples from healthy donors and cancer patients. Repertoires were generated with immunoSEQ multiplex PCR, while TCRdb's copy carries only in-frame clones and drops some. Among 150,000 or so clones, about 91% were seen once, and the ten largest hold 1.5% to 2%. V gave up 0 bases and J gave up 6 bases, with 14 bases separating them. The CDR3 extends over 15 amino acids. Germline-derived CDR1 and CDR2 are SGHNT and YYREEE (reference sequence). This TCR came from a man aged 18 to 29 in good health. The rearrangement uses TRBV5-4 and TRBJ2-3, with a possible D match to TRBD2 (5 bases). Input material: blood. DNA for the CDR3: TGTGCCAGCAGCTTGGAAGGTCGAGGGTCGGATACGCAGTATTTT. It encodes CASSLEGRGSDTQYF.